These T cell receptor beta chains were read from a single sample in a study of T cell responses to AZD1222 COVID-19 vaccine. Sequencing used immunoSEQ multiplex PCR; TCRdb keeps in-frame clones, though not all of them. The data contain some 74,000 clones, roughly 85% of them singletons. Here the sequenced sample was peripheral blood, taken 28 days after the second AZD1222 dose. The receptors derive from an adult who received the AZD1222 COVID-19 vaccine. The CDR3 runs from the conserved cysteine through the conserved F or W. The order of the fields is V gene, clone size, J gene, CDR3 protein. Size tells how often a clone was seen (once, few, many) or the class of an expanded clone, and some rows leave it out.

v_gene: TRBV19
abundance: NA
j_gene: TRBJ1-2
CDR3aa: CASTIGQYGYTF

v_gene: TRBV29-1
abundance: few
j_gene: TRBJ2-7
CDR3aa: CSVLPYGGEQYF

v_gene: TRBV7-3
abundance: NA
j_gene: TRBJ2-1
CDR3aa: CASSLPYQAGSSYNEQFF

v_gene: TRBV10-2
abundance: NA
j_gene: TRBJ2-7
CDR3aa: CASSGTSGLSEQYF

v_gene: TRBV19
abundance: NA
j_gene: TRBJ2-3
CDR3aa: CASSIGGRDTQYF

v_gene: TRBV2
abundance: NA
j_gene: TRBJ2-7
CDR3aa: CASSEVGGTPSYEQYF

v_gene: TRBV5-4
abundance: NA
j_gene: TRBJ1-6
CDR3aa: CASSLDFDTLHF

v_gene: TRBV19
abundance: once
j_gene: TRBJ1-5
CDR3aa: CASSPRERGRNQPQHF

v_gene: TRBV25-1
abundance: NA
j_gene: TRBJ2-7
CDR3aa: CASSELPGSYEQYF

v_gene: TRBV10-3
abundance: NA
j_gene: TRBJ2-5
CDR3aa: CAIRKEQTQETQYF

v_gene: TRBV10-2
abundance: NA
j_gene: TRBJ2-1
CDR3aa: CASTPLAGGTEQFF

v_gene: TRBV7-8
abundance: NA
j_gene: TRBJ2-7
CDR3aa: CASTPIGTGGYEEQYF

v_gene: TRBV19
abundance: NA
j_gene: TRBJ1-3
CDR3aa: CASSLGQGYGNTIYF

v_gene: TRBV11-1
abundance: NA
j_gene: TRBJ2-1
CDR3aa: CASSLVGTGSVNEQFF

v_gene: TRBV30
abundance: NA
j_gene: TRBJ1-1
CDR3aa: CAWDRVTEAFF

v_gene: TRBV29-1
abundance: NA
j_gene: TRBJ1-2
CDR3aa: CSALGTGGGGYTF